These T cell receptor beta chains were read from a single sample in a study of blood T cell repertoires in COVID-19. The method was immunoSEQ multiplex PCR; TCRdb's version includes in-frame clones alone and lacks a portion of them. Of tens of thousands of clones in the sample, roughly 85% were seen once. Sequenced input: peripheral blood. These receptors all stem from a human donor in a cohort sampled during active COVID-19. CDR3s include the opening cysteine and the closing phenylalanine or tryptophan. The D gene is left open where the match is weak. Clone size is not always given. Where it is, it says once, few, many or a class for expanded clones.

size: NA
D: NA
J: TRBJ2-5
V: TRBV10-1
DNA: TGCGCCAGCAGTGAGTGGGCAGGAGAGACCCAGTACTTC
CDR3: CASSEWAGETQYF

size: NA
D: NA
J: TRBJ2-1
V: TRBV24-1
DNA: TGTGCCACCAGTGATTCTTGGGCGGGACCTTACAATGAGCAGTTCTTC
CDR3: CATSDSWAGPYNEQFF

size: NA
D: NA
J: TRBJ2-7
V: TRBV19
DNA: TGTGCCAGTAGTAACGTGGATGCAGGTTCCTACGAGCAGTACTTC
CDR3: CASSNVDAGSYEQYF

size: NA
D: TRBD1
J: TRBJ1-3
V: TRBV18
DNA: TGTGCCAGCTCACCTAACAGGGGAGCTGGAAACACCATATATTTT
CDR3: CASSPNRGAGNTIYF

size: NA
D: NA
J: TRBJ1-6
V: TRBV28
DNA: TGTGCCAGCGATCAAAGAGGCCCCTATAATTCACCCCTCCACTTT
CDR3: CASDQRGPYNSPLHF

size: NA
D: NA
J: TRBJ2-4
V: TRBV2
DNA: TGTGCCAGCAGTGTGGCGGACACCATTCAGTACTTC
CDR3: CASSVADTIQYF

size: few
D: NA
J: TRBJ1-2
V: TRBV27
DNA: TGTGCCAGCAGTTTATCTCTCGCCTGGGTAAGGGTCGGGAATGGCTACACCTTC
CDR3: CASSLSLAWVRVGNGYTF

size: NA
D: TRBD1
J: TRBJ1-6
V: TRBV5-1
DNA: TGCGCCAGCAGCGAGGTAACAGGGGCAGATTCACCCCTCCACTTT
CDR3: CASSEVTGADSPLHF

size: NA
D: TRBD2
J: TRBJ2-7
V: TRBV7-9
DNA: TGTGCCAGCAGCCCGGGTGGGACTAGATCCTACGAGCAGTACTTC
CDR3: CASSPGGTRSYEQYF

size: few
D: NA
J: TRBJ2-2
V: TRBV24-1
DNA: TGTGCCACCAGTTTCAGGACAGTAGGCACCGGGGAGCTGTTTTTT
CDR3: CATSFRTVGTGELFF

size: once
D: TRBD1
J: TRBJ2-7
V: TRBV12-3/TRBV12-4
DNA: TGTGCCAGCAGTTTGGGGACAGTGTACGAGCAGTACTTC
CDR3: CASSLGTVYEQYF

size: NA
D: TRBD1
J: TRBJ2-2
V: TRBV6-2/TRBV6-3
DNA: TGTGCCAGCAGTTCGATTTGGGACAGGCTGAACACCGGGGAGCTGTTTTTT
CDR3: CASSSIWDRLNTGELFF

size: NA
D: TRBD1
J: TRBJ2-7
V: TRBV10-3
DNA: TGTGCCATCAGCAGCGGGACAGGGAGGTACGAGCAGTACTTC
CDR3: CAISSGTGRYEQYF

size: NA
D: NA
J: TRBJ2-1
V: TRBV5-1
DNA: TGCGCCAGCAGCTCCCCACAAGACAATGAGCAGTTCTTC
CDR3: CASSSPQDNEQFF

size: NA
D: NA
J: TRBJ1-5
V: TRBV28
DNA: TGTGCCAGCAGTTACCCAGGGATTAGCAATCAGCCCCAGCATTTT
CDR3: CASSYPGISNQPQHF

size: NA
D: TRBD1
J: TRBJ1-2
V: TRBV5-6
DNA: TGTGCCAGCAGCCTGGACAGGGTGAGCCTTAACTATGGCTACACCTTC
CDR3: CASSLDRVSLNYGYTF

size: NA
D: NA
J: TRBJ1-3
V: TRBV2
DNA: TGTGCCAGCAGTTTTACAGGGAGTACTGGAAACACCATATATTTT
CDR3: CASSFTGSTGNTIYF

size: NA
D: TRBD2
J: TRBJ2-1
V: TRBV5-4
DNA: TGTGCCAGCAGCCTAGGGGGGCTAGCGGGGGATGAGCAGTTCTTC
CDR3: CASSLGGLAGDEQFF

size: NA
D: TRBD1
J: TRBJ2-3
V: TRBV6-5
DNA: TGTGCCAGCAGTTTCCAGACAGGGGGAAGCACAGATACGCAGTATTTT
CDR3: CASSFQTGGSTDTQYF

size: NA
D: NA
J: TRBJ2-7
V: TRBV24-1
DNA: TGTGCCACCAGTGACTCCTCAGACTCCTACGAGCAGTACTTC
CDR3: CATSDSSDSYEQYF

size: NA
D: TRBD1
J: TRBJ2-5
V: TRBV7-9
DNA: TGTGCCAGCAGCTCTCACAGGGGGCAGAAGTTAGAGACCCAGTACTTC
CDR3: CASSSHRGQKLETQYF

size: NA
D: NA
J: TRBJ1-1
V: TRBV4-1
DNA: TGCGCCAGCAGCCAACCCCCACTCCTATGGGGCTTGAACACTGAAGCTTTCTTT
CDR3: CASSQPPLLWGLNTEAFF

size: NA
D: TRBD1
J: TRBJ2-5
V: TRBV18
DNA: TGTGCCAGCTCACAGTTTACCGGGACAGGGTTAGAGACCCAGTACTTC
CDR3: CASSQFTGTGLETQYF

size: few
D: TRBD2
J: TRBJ2-1
V: TRBV2
DNA: TGTGCCAGCAAGCGGGAGGGCCAGGGTGAGCAGTTCTTC
CDR3: CASKREGQGEQFF

size: NA
D: NA
J: TRBJ2-5
V: TRBV27
DNA: TGTGCCAGCAGTTTCCCGGGAGTAGAGACCCAGTACTTC
CDR3: CASSFPGVETQYF

size: medium-sized
D: NA
J: TRBJ2-1
V: TRBV27
DNA: TGTGCCAGCAGTTTTGACGCGGGGTCCTACAATGAGCAGTTCTTC
CDR3: CASSFDAGSYNEQFF

size: NA
D: NA
J: TRBJ2-7
V: TRBV9
DNA: TGTGCCAGCAGCGTGACAGGTAGCTCCTACGAGCAGTACTTC
CDR3: CASSVTGSSYEQYF

size: NA
D: NA
J: TRBJ1-2
V: TRBV30
DNA: TGTGCCTGGAGGTATGGCAGATATGGCTACACCTTC
CDR3: CAWRYGRYGYTF

size: NA
D: TRBD1
J: TRBJ2-7
V: TRBV28
DNA: TGTGCCAGCAGCCAACCCGGACAGGGGAACTACGAGCAGTACTTC
CDR3: CASSQPGQGNYEQYF

size: NA
D: NA
J: TRBJ2-3
V: TRBV7-2
DNA: TGTGCCAGCAGCCAAACTAGGGCCACCGATACGCAGTATTTT
CDR3: CASSQTRATDTQYF

size: few
D: NA
J: TRBJ2-3
V: TRBV7-8
DNA: TGTGCCAGCAGCCACCGACTAGTGAGCACAGATACGCAGTATTTT
CDR3: CASSHRLVSTDTQYF

size: NA
D: TRBD1
J: TRBJ1-1
V: TRBV3-1/TRBV3-2
DNA: TGTGCCAGCAGCCGAGCCCTGACAGGGGGCAACACTGAAGCTTTCTTT
CDR3: CASSRALTGGNTEAFF

size: NA
D: NA
J: TRBJ1-5
V: TRBV7-2
DNA: TGTGCCAGCAGGACAGACTATCAGCCCCAGCATTTT
CDR3: CASRTDYQPQHF

size: NA
D: TRBD2
J: TRBJ2-5
V: TRBV7-9
DNA: TGTGCCAGCAGCTCCGTTAGCGGGAGGGGAGAGACCCAGTACTTC
CDR3: CASSSVSGRGETQYF

size: NA
D: TRBD1
J: TRBJ2-3
V: TRBV2
DNA: TGTGCCAGCAGTGAAGAGGGACAGGGGGCAGATACGCAGTATTTT
CDR3: CASSEEGQGADTQYF

size: NA
D: NA
J: TRBJ2-2
V: TRBV27
DNA: TGTGCCAGCAGTTTTTCCGGGATCGGAACCGGGGAGCTGTTTTTT
CDR3: CASSFSGIGTGELFF

size: once
D: TRBD1
J: TRBJ1-4
V: TRBV6-5
DNA: TGTGCCAGCAGTTACAGGGGGCTTAAGGAAAAACTGTTTTTT
CDR3: CASSYRGLKEKLFF

size: NA
D: NA
J: TRBJ2-7
V: TRBV7-6
DNA: TGTGCCAGCAGCCGCAGCGGCTCCCCCTCCTACGAGCAGTACTTC
CDR3: CASSRSGSPSYEQYF

size: NA
D: TRBD2
J: TRBJ2-7
V: TRBV4-2
DNA: TGTGCCAGCAGCCAAGTTGGGACTAGCGGGAAAACCTACGAGCAGTACTTC
CDR3: CASSQVGTSGKTYEQYF

size: NA
D: NA
J: TRBJ1-5
V: TRBV6-6
DNA: TGTGCCAGCAGTTACTCAGGCAGGGTGTACGATCAGCCCCAGCATTTT
CDR3: CASSYSGRVYDQPQHF

size: NA
D: TRBD1
J: TRBJ1-2
V: TRBV12-3/TRBV12-4
DNA: TGTGCCAGCAGTTTCCCAGGGGGAATTGGCTACACCTTC
CDR3: CASSFPGGIGYTF

size: NA
D: TRBD2
J: TRBJ2-7
V: TRBV28
DNA: TGTGCCAGCAGTTTAGCGGGAGGCCAATACGAGCAGTACTTC
CDR3: CASSLAGGQYEQYF

size: NA
D: TRBD1
J: TRBJ1-4
V: TRBV19
DNA: TGTGCCAGTAGTATAGCAGGGGGAGGTGAAAAACTGTTTTTT
CDR3: CASSIAGGGEKLFF

size: few
D: NA
J: TRBJ1-2
V: TRBV7-2
DNA: TGTGCCAGCAGCTCCCAGGGTTGGCTGGGGGGCTACACCTTC
CDR3: CASSSQGWLGGYTF

size: NA
D: TRBD2
J: TRBJ2-7
V: TRBV24-1
DNA: TGTGCCACCAGTGATTTGGGGACTAGCGGAGCCTACGAGCAGTACTTC
CDR3: CATSDLGTSGAYEQYF

size: NA
D: TRBD2
J: TRBJ2-7
V: TRBV11-2
DNA: TGTGCCAGCAGCTTAGGCTCACTAGCGGGAGTGAGCGAGCAGTACTTC
CDR3: CASSLGSLAGVSEQYF

size: NA
D: TRBD2
J: TRBJ2-3
V: TRBV2
DNA: TGTGCCAGCAGTGGGGTAGCGGGAGAAACAGATACGCAGTATTTT
CDR3: CASSGVAGETDTQYF

size: NA
D: NA
J: TRBJ1-1
V: TRBV18
DNA: TGTGCCAGCTCACCTGCCTTTTACGGGGGCACTGAAGCTTTCTTT
CDR3: CASSPAFYGGTEAFF

size: NA
D: TRBD2
J: TRBJ2-5
V: TRBV5-1
DNA: TGCGCCAGCAGCTTGGCCCGGCTAGCGGGAGGGACCGGGCCCAAGACCCAGTACTTC
CDR3: CASSLARLAGGTGPKTQYF

size: NA
D: NA
J: TRBJ1-5
V: TRBV7-2
DNA: TGTGCCAGCAGCGTACTATCGACAGGAGGCAATCAGCCCCAGCATTTT
CDR3: CASSVLSTGGNQPQHF

size: NA
D: NA
J: TRBJ1-4
V: TRBV7-9
DNA: TGTGCCAGCAGCACGACAGGAGTTAATGAAAAACTGTTTTTT
CDR3: CASSTTGVNEKLFF

size: NA
D: TRBD2
J: TRBJ2-3
V: TRBV7-9
DNA: TGTGCCAGCAGTCAACTAGCGGGTTCAGATACGCAGTATTTT
CDR3: CASSQLAGSDTQYF

size: NA
D: TRBD1
J: TRBJ2-2
V: TRBV9
DNA: TGTGCCAGCAGCGTGACAGGGGGAAGTACCGGGGAGCTGTTTTTT
CDR3: CASSVTGGSTGELFF

size: NA
D: TRBD1
J: TRBJ2-1
V: TRBV6-5
DNA: TGTGCCAGCAGTTTGAACAGGGGGCAAGAGCAGTTCTTC
CDR3: CASSLNRGQEQFF

size: NA
D: TRBD2
J: TRBJ2-5
V: TRBV5-1
DNA: TGCGCCAGCAGCTTGGCAGCTAGCGGGGGGCTTACTGAGACCCAGTACTTC
CDR3: CASSLAASGGLTETQYF

size: NA
D: NA
J: TRBJ2-5
V: TRBV5-4
DNA: TGTGCCAGCAGCCTTACTCCCCTCCCACAAGAGACCCAGTACTTC
CDR3: CASSLTPLPQETQYF

size: NA
D: TRBD1
J: TRBJ1-1
V: TRBV29-1
DNA: TGCAGCGTACGACAGGGAGGGAACACTGAAGCTTTCTTT
CDR3: CSVRQGGNTEAFF

size: few
D: NA
J: TRBJ1-3
V: TRBV7-9
DNA: TGTGCCAGCAGCCACAGGGCCTCTGGAAACACCATATATTTT
CDR3: CASSHRASGNTIYF

size: once
D: TRBD1
J: TRBJ1-6
V: TRBV6-5
DNA: TGTGCCAGCAGTCCGAGGGACAGGGAGTCTAGCCACTTT
CDR3: CASSPRDRESSHF

size: NA
D: TRBD2
J: TRBJ2-7
V: TRBV6-5
DNA: TGTGCCAGCAAGGTAGCGGGAGCAAGCAACGAGCAGTACTTC
CDR3: CASKVAGASNEQYF